This TCR beta chain was sequenced for a study of T cells after yellow fever vaccination. TCRdb reanalysed the 5' RACE reads using MiXCR and keeps one entry per CDR3 protein. The sample contains hundreds of thousands of distinct CDR3 sequences, 13% of which appear only once. Germline V lookup: CDR1 GTSNPN, CDR2 SVGIG (reference sequence). Trimming cost V 7 bases and J 2 bases; bases outside gene matches: 8. The CDR3 consists of 14 residues. This specimen consisted of PBMCs, obtained on the day of the yellow fever booster vaccination. The chain joins TRBV30 to TRBJ2-7; 10 bases map to TRBD2. This receptor was identified in a man between 25 and 39 years old who received the YFV17D yellow fever vaccine. Here the CDR3 reads CASLSGRAAYEQYF. The CDR3 DNA follows: TGTGCCTCCCTGAGCGGGAGGGCCGCCTACGAGCAGTACTTC.